The rows below give T cell receptor beta chains drawn from one sample of a study of technical replicates of blood from a few donors. TCRdb's copy holds only in-frame clones and misses some; the assay was immunoSEQ multiplex PCR. The top ten hold roughly 0.35% of the sample, which has approximately 79,000 clones, approximately 96% seen once. The sample taken for sequencing was T cells isolated from PBMCs. The receptors come from a human donor in good health. CDR3s include the opening cysteine and the closing phenylalanine or tryptophan. The order of the fields is CDR3 protein, CDR3 DNA, V gene, clone size, J gene, D gene. D genes are given only for firm matches. Size values are once, few and many counts, or a class for expanded clones, and some rows have none.

CASRLTGLHEQYF,TGTGCCAGCAGATTGACAGGATTACACGAGCAGTACTTC,TRBV13,-,TRBJ2-7,-
CSVDKARANEQFF,TGCAGCGTTGACAAAGCGAGGGCCAATGAGCAGTTCTTC,TRBV29-1,-,TRBJ2-1,-
CASSREIYSGVREAFF,TGCGCCAGCAGTCGTGAAATTTACAGCGGGGTTCGAGAAGCTTTCTTT,TRBV5-1,-,TRBJ1-1,-
CASSEARRARGEKLFF,TGTGCCAGCAGTGAAGCGCGAAGAGCTCGGGGTGAAAAACTGTTTTTT,TRBV6-1,-,TRBJ1-4,-
CASSQDALISYEQYF,TGCGCCAGCAGCCAAGATGCACTGATCTCCTACGAGCAGTACTTC,TRBV4-3,-,TRBJ2-7,-
CASSYGDSSYNEQFF,TGTGCCAGCAGTTACGGGGACTCCTCCTACAATGAGCAGTTCTTC,TRBV6-5,-,TRBJ2-1,-
CASKGDYTAKNIQYF,TGTGCCAGCAAAGGGGATTATACAGCCAAAAACATTCAGTACTTC,TRBV25-1,-,TRBJ2-4,-
CASSGGLAGVRYNEQFF,TGTGCCAGCAGTGGGGGACTAGCGGGAGTACGGTACAATGAGCAGTTCTTC,TRBV25-1,-,TRBJ2-1,TRBD2
CASLSAFYEQYF,TGTGCCAGCCTCAGCGCCTTCTACGAGCAGTACTTC,TRBV6-5,-,TRBJ2-7,-
CASSERTGRYEQYF,TGTGCCAGCAGTGAAAGGACAGGGCGATACGAGCAGTACTTC,TRBV2,once,TRBJ2-7,TRBD1
CASRTLQGGQGDTQYF,TGTGCCAGCCGTACCTTACAGGGAGGACAGGGAGATACGCAGTATTTT,TRBV27,-,TRBJ2-3,TRBD1
CASSQELSGANVLTF,TGCGCCAGCAGCCAGGAACTCTCTGGGGCCAACGTCCTGACTTTC,TRBV5-1,-,TRBJ2-6,-
CASSVDTDTPQHF,TGTGCCAGTAGTGTCGACACCGATACGCCCCAGCATTTT,TRBV19,-,TRBJ1-5,-
CASSLGLAEISTDTQYF,TGTGCCAGCAGCTTGGGGTTAGCGGAGATTAGCACAGATACGCAGTATTTT,TRBV5-4,-,TRBJ2-3,-
CASSVGVTSDYEQYF,TGTGCCAGCAGCGTTGGGGTGACTAGCGACTACGAGCAGTACTTC,TRBV9,-,TRBJ2-7,TRBD2
CASRAGLAGADTQYF,TGTGCCAGCAGAGCCGGACTAGCGGGAGCAGATACGCAGTATTTT,TRBV7-3,-,TRBJ2-3,TRBD2
CAIERSGARGPNEKLFF,TGTGCCATCGAGAGATCAGGGGCAAGGGGGCCTAATGAAAAACTGTTTTTT,TRBV10-3,-,TRBJ1-4,TRBD1
CAISASGGYTNTGELFF,TGTGCCATCAGTGCTTCAGGGGGTTATACGAACACCGGGGAGCTGTTTTTT,TRBV10-3,-,TRBJ2-2,TRBD1
CASSNDRGQDNEQFF,TGTGCCAGCAGTAACGACAGGGGTCAAGACAATGAGCAGTTCTTC,TRBV6-5,few,TRBJ2-1,TRBD1
CASSQTLAGVGTDTQYF,TGTGCCAGCAGCCAAACACTAGCGGGAGTGGGCACAGATACGCAGTATTTT,TRBV7-6,-,TRBJ2-3,TRBD2
CASSVGRSSGELFF,TGTGCCAGCAGCGTAGGACGGAGCTCCGGGGAGCTGTTTTTT,TRBV9,-,TRBJ2-2,-
CASSSSGNEQFF,TGTGCCAGCAGCAGCTCCGGCAATGAGCAGTTCTTC,TRBV7-3,-,TRBJ2-1,-
CAWTGQGVEGANVLTF,TGTGCCTGGACTGGACAGGGGGTAGAGGGGGCCAACGTCCTGACTTTC,TRBV30,-,TRBJ2-6,TRBD1
CASSLTVNTEAFF,TGTGCCAGCAGCTTAACCGTGAACACTGAAGCTTTCTTT,TRBV7-3,-,TRBJ1-1,-
CASSLGRTYEQYF,TGTGCCAGCAGCTTAGGGCGGACCTACGAGCAGTACTTC,TRBV13,-,TRBJ2-7,-
CASRGQVHYSNQPQHF,TGTGCCAGCAGGGGACAGGTCCACTATAGCAATCAGCCCCAGCATTTT,TRBV21-1,-,TRBJ1-5,-
CASSVQAREETQYF,TGTGCCAGCAGCGTACAGGCACGAGAAGAGACCCAGTACTTC,TRBV7-2,-,TRBJ2-5,-
CASSPGLAGNEQFF,TGCGCCAGCAGCCCGGGACTAGCAGGCAATGAGCAGTTCTTC,TRBV4-1,-,TRBJ2-1,TRBD2
CASSRSNQPQHF,TGTGCCAGCAGCCGTAGCAATCAGCCCCAGCATTTT,TRBV28,-,TRBJ1-5,-
CASSRTGGNQPQHF,TGTGCCAGCAGCCGGACAGGGGGGAATCAGCCCCAGCATTTT,TRBV7-9,-,TRBJ1-5,TRBD1
CASSPLGGVVNQPQHF,TGCGCCAGCAGCCCCCTTGGGGGGGTCGTCAATCAGCCCCAGCATTTT,TRBV5-1,-,TRBJ1-5,-
CASSLMSGFTEAFF,TGTGCCAGCAGCTTAATGTCAGGGTTCACTGAAGCTTTCTTT,TRBV7-8,-,TRBJ1-1,-
CASKAGGLSYEQYF,TGTGCCAGCAAGGCAGGGGGCCTATCCTACGAGCAGTACTTC,TRBV2,-,TRBJ2-7,TRBD1
CATGDRSYEQYF,TGTGCCACGGGGGACCGCTCCTACGAGCAGTACTTC,TRBV28,-,TRBJ2-7,-
CASSLEGAGYGYTF,TGCGCCAGCAGCTTGGAAGGAGCCGGATATGGCTACACCTTC,TRBV5-1,once,TRBJ1-2,-
CASSNSRGLGRGYTF,TGTGCCAGCAGTAATTCCAGGGGGCTCGGTAGGGGCTACACCTTC,TRBV6-6,once,TRBJ1-2,TRBD1
CASRQGTSGSYEQYF,TGTGCCAGCAGGCAAGGGACTAGCGGGTCCTACGAGCAGTACTTC,TRBV6-5,-,TRBJ2-7,TRBD2
CASSPTLAGAKETQYF,TGTGCCAGCAGCCCTACGCTAGCGGGAGCGAAAGAGACCCAGTACTTC,TRBV7-2,-,TRBJ2-5,TRBD2
CASSVRLRGHANYGYTF,TGCGCCAGCAGCGTACGACTCAGGGGACACGCTAACTATGGCTACACCTTC,TRBV5-1,-,TRBJ1-2,-
CASSADRERPQHF,TGTGCCAGTAGTGCAGACCGGGAGAGGCCCCAGCATTTT,TRBV19,-,TRBJ1-5,-
CASSIQQGSPQHF,TGTGCCAGCAGCATACAACAGGGGTCGCCCCAGCATTTT,TRBV11-1,-,TRBJ1-5,TRBD1
CASGRSPSPYEQYF,TGTGCCAGTGGGAGGAGCCCGTCCCCCTACGAGCAGTACTTC,TRBV9,once,TRBJ2-7,-
CASSVASERTEQFF,TGTGCCAGCAGCGTAGCCTCGGAGCGGACTGAGCAGTTCTTC,TRBV9,-,TRBJ2-1,-
CASSTYRGSVYNEQFF,TGTGCCAGCAGCACTTACAGGGGGTCGGTCTACAATGAGCAGTTCTTC,TRBV5-6,once,TRBJ2-1,TRBD1
CASSLFGEGIADTQYF,TGTGCCAGCAGTTTATTCGGGGAGGGAATAGCAGATACGCAGTATTTT,TRBV28,-,TRBJ2-3,TRBD2
CASSLDSHEQYF,TGTGCCAGCAGTCTTGACTCTCACGAGCAGTACTTC,TRBV7-9,-,TRBJ2-7,-
CASSLPWTGGATDTQYF,TGTGCCAGCAGCTTGCCCTGGACAGGGGGCGCGACAGATACGCAGTATTTT,TRBV7-9,-,TRBJ2-3,TRBD1
CASSYEGHGGETQYF,TGTGCCAGCAGTTACGAGGGGCACGGAGGGGAGACCCAGTACTTC,TRBV6-5,-,TRBJ2-5,-
CATSHRESDGYTF,TGTGCCACCAGCCACAGGGAATCGGATGGCTACACCTTC,TRBV15,-,TRBJ1-2,-
CASSLVGGALSGANVLTF,TGTGCCAGCAGCTTAGTAGGTGGGGCCCTCTCTGGGGCCAACGTCCTGACTTTC,TRBV7-3,-,TRBJ2-6,-
CASRTPNTIYF,TGTGCCAGCCGGACACCAAACACCATATATTTT,TRBV6-1,-,TRBJ1-3,-
CASSLNSVYGYTF,TGTGCCAGCAGCTTAAACAGTGTTTATGGCTACACCTTC,TRBV7-9,-,TRBJ1-2,-
CASSANPGDQETQYF,TGTGCCAGCAGCGCCAATCCAGGGGACCAAGAGACCCAGTACTTC,TRBV11-2,-,TRBJ2-5,-